The rows below give T cell receptor beta chains drawn from one sample of a study of OX40 agonist ivuxolimab in advanced cancers. Libraries were prepared by immunoSEQ multiplex PCR; TCRdb keeps only in-frame clonotypes and omits some of them. The data hold over 40,000 clones, with 84% observed a single time. Sequenced material: CD4+ or CD8+ T cells sorted from blood, taken in a trial of the OX40 agonist ivuxolimab. The origin of the receptors is an adult with an advanced solid tumor such as melanoma, head and neck, liver or kidney cancer. Both conserved end residues are part of each CDR3. A D gene is named only where the DNA matches it firmly. For some rows the clone size is stated as once, few or many, or as a class when expanded; others skip it.

d_call	j_call	v_call	clone_size	cdr3_nt	cdr3_aa
TRBD1	TRBJ1-3	TRBV15	-	TGTGCCCCCGTTCCGGACAGGGGAAACCAAACCAACACCATATATTTT	CAPVPDRGNQTNTIYF
TRBD1	TRBJ1-6	TRBV30	once	TGTGCCTGGAGTGTAAAGGGGGCGCATAATTCACCCCTCCACTTT	CAWSVKGAHNSPLHF
-	TRBJ2-1	TRBV19	-	TGTGCTACAAAGACCTTCTACAATGAGCAGTTCTTC	CATKTFYNEQFF
-	TRBJ1-3	TRBV6-5	-	TGTGCCAGCAGTTACGGATTAATAGACACCATATATTTT	CASSYGLIDTIYF
TRBD2	TRBJ2-3	TRBV7-2	-	TGTGCCAGCAGCTCACTAGCGGGAGGGTCAGATACGCAGTATTTT	CASSSLAGGSDTQYF
-	TRBJ1-3	TRBV14	-	TGTGCCAGCAGCCAAGAACGCAGTCGAGCCTACTCTGGAAACACCATATATTTT	CASSQERSRAYSGNTIYF
-	TRBJ2-3	TRBV7-9	-	TGTGCCAGCAGCCCGGAGTCGATCACAGATACGCAGTATTTT	CASSPESITDTQYF
TRBD2	TRBJ2-7	TRBV5-5	-	TGTGCCAGCAGCCCCGCCGGGACTAGTACCTACGAGCAGTACTTC	CASSPAGTSTYEQYF
TRBD2	TRBJ2-1	TRBV28	-	TGTGCCAGCAGTTTAAGCGGGAGAAGGGGTGAGCAGTTCTTC	CASSLSGRRGEQFF
TRBD1	TRBJ2-3	TRBV19	few	TGTGCCAGTAGTACCTACCAGGGACAGATATTTGCCAACATAAACACAGATACGCAGTATTTT	CASSTYQGQIFANINTDTQYF
TRBD2	TRBJ2-1	TRBV5-1	-	TGCGCCAGCAGCTTGGGACTGAGGGCTAGCGGGTACAATGAGCAGTTCTTC	CASSLGLRASGYNEQFF
TRBD2	TRBJ2-5	TRBV5-1	few	TGCGCCAGCAGCTTGGCCTTCGGGGGGGCCCAAGAGACCCAGTACTTC	CASSLAFGGAQETQYF
-	TRBJ2-5	TRBV15	-	TGTGCCACCAGCAGAGATATCGAGACCCAGTACTTC	CATSRDIETQYF
TRBD1	TRBJ1-5	TRBV19	-	TGTGCCAGTAGTCCTGGGACAGGGGGCGCGAGCAATCAGCCCCAGCATTTT	CASSPGTGGASNQPQHF
-	TRBJ1-6	TRBV4-3	-	TGCGCCAGCAGCCAAGACGAGCCGGGCAGCTCTTCACCCCTCCACTTT	CASSQDEPGSSSPLHF
-	TRBJ2-5	TRBV5-4	-	TGTGCCAGCAGCTCTACAGGGTATCAAGAGACCCAGTACTTC	CASSSTGYQETQYF
TRBD1	TRBJ2-4	TRBV13	few	TGTGCCAGCAGCTTTAGGAACAGGGGCCAAAAAAACATTCAGTACTTC	CASSFRNRGQKNIQYF
TRBD1	TRBJ1-1	TRBV25-1	once	TGTGCCAGCAGTGAACCCGGGACAGGGGTGGTTAGGAAGGCTTTCTTT	CASSEPGTGVVRKAFF
TRBD2	TRBJ2-5	TRBV5-1	-	TGCGCCAGCATCTCCGGACTAGCGGATATCCAAGAGACCCAGTACTTC	CASISGLADIQETQYF
TRBD1	TRBJ2-5	TRBV5-1	-	TGCGCCAGCAGCCTACAGGGGGCCGAACAAGAGACCCAGTACTTC	CASSLQGAEQETQYF
TRBD2	TRBJ2-7	TRBV6-5	-	TGTGCCAGCAGCCAGGCAGGCCTAGCGGCCTACGAGCAGTACTTC	CASSQAGLAAYEQYF
TRBD1	TRBJ1-3	TRBV6-1	-	TGTGCCAGCAGTGCAGTGAGCCAGGGGGCTGGAAACACCATATATTTT	CASSAVSQGAGNTIYF
-	TRBJ2-5	TRBV25-1	once	TGTGCCAGCAGCCACGTGGGGCTCGTGGAGACCCAGTACTTC	CASSHVGLVETQYF
TRBD1	TRBJ2-3	TRBV28	-	TGTGCCAGCAGTTTAGCCGGGACAGGGGGCGCAGATACGCAGTATTTT	CASSLAGTGGADTQYF
TRBD1	TRBJ1-2	TRBV5-1	few	TGCGCCAGCAGCTTGGCGGGACAGGCAACTAACTATGGCTACACCTTC	CASSLAGQATNYGYTF
-	TRBJ1-2	TRBV5-6	-	TGTGCCAGCAGCTTATGGGACAACAACTATGGCTACACCTTC	CASSLWDNNYGYTF
TRBD1	TRBJ1-3	TRBV2	-	TGTGCCAGCAGTGAAGCGACAGGGACGGGAAACACCATATATTTT	CASSEATGTGNTIYF
-	TRBJ2-7	TRBV28	medium-sized	TGTGCCAGCAGTTCCATAAGCGGAGCGGGCCCCTCCTACGAGCAGTACTTC	CASSSISGAGPSYEQYF
TRBD1	TRBJ1-1	TRBV9	-	TGTGCCAGCAGCGTATTGCCAGGGGGGACTGAAGCTTTCTTT	CASSVLPGGTEAFF
-	TRBJ1-2	TRBV15	-	TGTGCCACCAGCAAGTTGGTCGAAAGTGGCTACACCTTC	CATSKLVESGYTF
TRBD2	TRBJ2-1	TRBV5-1	-	TGCGCCAGCGGGGGGACTAGCGGGTTCAATGAGCAGTTCTTC	CASGGTSGFNEQFF
-	TRBJ2-7	TRBV19	-	TGTGCCAGTAGTGCGGGCCCCAAGCCCTACGAGCAGTACTTC	CASSAGPKPYEQYF
-	TRBJ1-4	TRBV15	-	TGTGCCACCAGCAGAGATTGGTGGGACCGAGATAATGAAAAACTGTTTTTT	CATSRDWWDRDNEKLFF
-	TRBJ2-5	TRBV7-9	-	TGTGCCAGCAGCTTAGACACAGGGCAAGAGACCCAGTACTTC	CASSLDTGQETQYF
-	TRBJ1-2	TRBV6-5	-	TGTGCCAGCAGTTACGATGGCAGCCCTTCTGATGGCTACACCTTC	CASSYDGSPSDGYTF
TRBD2	TRBJ2-1	TRBV28	-	TGTGCCAGCAGTAATAGCGGGAGGGCCCACAATGAGCAGTTCTTC	CASSNSGRAHNEQFF
-	TRBJ2-1	TRBV5-1	-	TGCGCCAGCAGCTTGGACTCGAACAATGAGCAGTTCTTC	CASSLDSNNEQFF
-	TRBJ1-2	TRBV7-9	-	TGTGCCAGCAGCTTAGGTCAAAACTATGGCTACACCTTC	CASSLGQNYGYTF
-	TRBJ1-2	TRBV9	-	TGTGCCAGCAGCGTAGGCTCAGGGCGGTATGGCTACACCTTC	CASSVGSGRYGYTF